This T cell receptor beta chain stems from a study of blood T cell repertoires in COVID-19. Participants were placed into cohorts based on the clinical history they reported. Study processing details: Estimation of nucleated cell counts relied on the amplification of reference gene primers. The repertoire was sequenced with immunoSEQ multiplex PCR; TCRdb's copy has only in-frame clones and lacks some. V, J and clone size reflect that table, while D and trimming were determined from the DNA. The sample has tens of thousands of clones, roughly 89% seen once. Germline loops: CDR1 SEHNR, CDR2 FQNEAQ (reference sequence). The junction had 7 bases not matched to a gene; V was cut back by 5 bases and J by 7 bases. CDR3 length: 14 amino acids.

The receptor was derived from a woman aged 45-60 years with acute COVID-19. The chain links TRBV7-9 to TRBJ2-1, with TRBD2 matching over 8 bases. Sequencing used PBMCs or T cells enriched from blood (not recorded which). CDR3 bases: TGTGCCAGCAGCGGCCGGGAGGGATGGAATGAGCAGTTCTTC. Its translation: CASSGREGWNEQFF. The entire variable domain, with the rest obtained from reference TRBV7-9 and TRBJ2-1, is as follows: DTGVSQNPRHKITKRGQNVTFRCDPISEHNRLYWYRQTLGQGPEFLTYFQNEAQLEKSRLLSDRFSAERPKGSFSTLEIQRTEQGDSAMYLCASSGREGWNEQFFGPGTRLTVL.